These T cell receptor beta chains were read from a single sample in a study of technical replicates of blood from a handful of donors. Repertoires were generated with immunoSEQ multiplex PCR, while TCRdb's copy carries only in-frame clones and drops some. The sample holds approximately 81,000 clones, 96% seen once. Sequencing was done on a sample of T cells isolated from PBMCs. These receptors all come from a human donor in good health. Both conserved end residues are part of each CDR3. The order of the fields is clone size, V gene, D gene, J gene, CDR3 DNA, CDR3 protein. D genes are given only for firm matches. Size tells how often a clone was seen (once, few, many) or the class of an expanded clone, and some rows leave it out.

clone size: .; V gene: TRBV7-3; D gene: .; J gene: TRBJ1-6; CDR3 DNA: TGTGCCAGCAGCTTACAGGGGAATTCACCCCTCCACTTT; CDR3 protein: CASSLQGNSPLHF
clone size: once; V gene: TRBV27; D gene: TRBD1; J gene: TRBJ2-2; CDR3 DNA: TGTGCCAGCAGTCCGACAGGGACGGGCACCGGGGAGCTGTTTTTT; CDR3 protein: CASSPTGTGTGELFF
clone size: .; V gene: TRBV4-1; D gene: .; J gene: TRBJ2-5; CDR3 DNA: TGCGCCAGCAGCCAAGTAGTTTACGGGCCAGGGGAGACCCAGTACTTC; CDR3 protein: CASSQVVYGPGETQYF
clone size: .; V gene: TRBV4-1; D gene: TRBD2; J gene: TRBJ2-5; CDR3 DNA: TGCGCCAGCAGCCAAGATCTAGCGGGAGCATTATGGGAGACCCAGTACTTC; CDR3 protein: CASSQDLAGALWETQYF
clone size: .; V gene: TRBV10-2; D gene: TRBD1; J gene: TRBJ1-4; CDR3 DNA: TGCGCCTCTCGGCGGGACAGGAGTGAAAAACTGTTTTTT; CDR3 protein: CASRRDRSEKLFF
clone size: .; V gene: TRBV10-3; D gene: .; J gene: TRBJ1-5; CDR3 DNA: TGTGCCACAGGCAGTGCCTATAGCAATCAGCCCCAGCATTTT; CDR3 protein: CATGSAYSNQPQHF
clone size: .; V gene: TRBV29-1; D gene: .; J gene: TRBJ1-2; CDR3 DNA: TGCAGCGTTGCTCTACGACTAAAGGAGTATGGCTACACCTTC; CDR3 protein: CSVALRLKEYGYTF
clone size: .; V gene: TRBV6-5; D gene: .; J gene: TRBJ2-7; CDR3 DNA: TGTGCCAGCACTGCAGTTGGCGAGCAGTACTTC; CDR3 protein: CASTAVGEQYF
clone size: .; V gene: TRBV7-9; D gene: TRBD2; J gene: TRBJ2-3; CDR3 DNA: TGTGCCAGCAGCCCCAAGGGAGGGCGAAGAGATACGCAGTATTTT; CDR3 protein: CASSPKGGRRDTQYF
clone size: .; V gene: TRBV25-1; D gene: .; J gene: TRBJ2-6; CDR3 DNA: TGTGCCAGCAGTGATTACTCCTCTGGGGCCAACGTCCTGACTTTC; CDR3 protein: CASSDYSSGANVLTF
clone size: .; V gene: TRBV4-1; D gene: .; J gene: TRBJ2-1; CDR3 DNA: TGCGCCAGCAGTCTCGGGACTGATGCCTACAATGAGCAGTTCTTC; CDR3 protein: CASSLGTDAYNEQFF
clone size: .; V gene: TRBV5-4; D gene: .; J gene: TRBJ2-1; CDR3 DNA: TGTGCCAGCAGCTTGCGGGGGGCCAATGAGCAGTTCTTC; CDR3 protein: CASSLRGANEQFF
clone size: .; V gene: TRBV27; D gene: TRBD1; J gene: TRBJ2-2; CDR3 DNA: TGTGCCAGCAGTGTAGGGACAGTACACACCGGGGAGCTGTTTTTT; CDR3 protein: CASSVGTVHTGELFF
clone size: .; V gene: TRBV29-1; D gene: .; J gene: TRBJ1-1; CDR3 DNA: TGCAGCGTTGAAGTAGGCGGGCCTGATGTCTCGAACACTGAAGCTTTCTTT; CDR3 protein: CSVEVGGPDVSNTEAFF
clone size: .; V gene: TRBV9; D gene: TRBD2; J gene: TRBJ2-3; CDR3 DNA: TGTGCCAGCAGCGTAAAGCGGGGACTTCCCACAGATACGCAGTATTTT; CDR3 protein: CASSVKRGLPTDTQYF
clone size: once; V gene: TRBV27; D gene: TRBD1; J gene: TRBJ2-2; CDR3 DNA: TGTGCCAGCAGCCTTAGACCTAGGACAGGGAGTACCGGGGAGCTGTTTTTT; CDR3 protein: CASSLRPRTGSTGELFF
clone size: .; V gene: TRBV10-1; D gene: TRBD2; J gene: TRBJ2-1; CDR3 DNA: TGCGCCAGCAGTGAGTCTATTGCGGCGGGAGCTCTCTACAATGAGCAGTTCTTC; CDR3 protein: CASSESIAAGALYNEQFF
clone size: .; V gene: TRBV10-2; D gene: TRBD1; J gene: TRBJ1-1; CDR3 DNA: TGCGCCAGCAGCCTTATACAGGGGGCGCGCACTGAAGCTTTCTTT; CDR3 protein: CASSLIQGARTEAFF
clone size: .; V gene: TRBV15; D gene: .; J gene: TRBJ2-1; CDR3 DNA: TGTGCCACCAGCATTTCCCTAGAATACTACAATGAGCAGTTCTTC; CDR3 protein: CATSISLEYYNEQFF
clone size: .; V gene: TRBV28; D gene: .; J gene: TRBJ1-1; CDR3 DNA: TGTGCCAGCAGGGAGAGAGAGACTGAAGCTTTCTTT; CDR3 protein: CASRERETEAFF
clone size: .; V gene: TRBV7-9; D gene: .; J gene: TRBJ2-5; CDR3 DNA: TGTGCCAGCAGCTTAGCGACTACGGTGGAGACCCAGTACTTC; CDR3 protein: CASSLATTVETQYF
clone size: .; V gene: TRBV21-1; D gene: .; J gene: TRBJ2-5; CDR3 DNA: TGTGCCGGATTGTCGGGACAGAATCCGTACTTC; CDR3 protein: CAGLSGQNPYF
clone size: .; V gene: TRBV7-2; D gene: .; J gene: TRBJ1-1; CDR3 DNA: TGTGCCAGCAGCTACCACAGCTCAGGGGCCACTGAAGCTTTCTTT; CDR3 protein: CASSYHSSGATEAFF
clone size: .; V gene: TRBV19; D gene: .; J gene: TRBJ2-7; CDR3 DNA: TGTGCCAGTAGTACCGGGAGCTCCTACGAGCAGTACTTC; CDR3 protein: CASSTGSSYEQYF
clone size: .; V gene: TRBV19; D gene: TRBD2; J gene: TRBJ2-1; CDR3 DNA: TGTGCCAGTAGTATTCCTAGCGGGGGTAACAATGAGCAGTTCTTC; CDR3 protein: CASSIPSGGNNEQFF
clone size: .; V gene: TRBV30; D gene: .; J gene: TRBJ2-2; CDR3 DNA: TGTGCCTCCGACCGGACAGCTAACACCGGGGAGCTGTTTTTT; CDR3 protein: CASDRTANTGELFF
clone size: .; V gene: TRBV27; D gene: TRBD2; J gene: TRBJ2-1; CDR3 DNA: TGTGCCAGCAGGAAATCCGATCTAGCGGGAGGGCCGGGCAATGAGCAGTTCTTC; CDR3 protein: CASRKSDLAGGPGNEQFF
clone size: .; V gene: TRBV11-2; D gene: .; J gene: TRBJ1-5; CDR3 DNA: TGTGCCAGCAGCGCCGCCCCACTGTATAGCAATCAGCCCCAGCATTTT; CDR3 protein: CASSAAPLYSNQPQHF